The present TCR beta chain was sequenced within a study of cytomegalovirus exposure and HLA in healthy donors. Use of 60 Vbeta and 13 Jbeta primers characterized the PCR. Sequencing used immunoSEQ multiplex PCR; TCRdb keeps in-frame clones, though not all of them. The sample gives some 74,000 clones, about 66% of which show up once; less than 25% is in the top ten. V was pared by 3 bases and J by 0 bases, with 13 bases between. The CDR3 totals 16 residues. Germline V gene sequence: CDR1 SGHAT, CDR2 FQNNGV. The J gene is TRBJ2-3, the V gene TRBV11-2, with D possibly matching TRBD1 (6 bases). Sequenced material: PBMCs. The clonotype originates from a man aged 35 to 55 in good health and CMV-seropositive. The DNA for the CDR3 is TGTGCCAGCAGCTTGGGGGCAGGGGCCAGCACAGATACGCAGTATTTT. Protein sequence: CASSLGAGASTDTQYF.